This T cell receptor beta chain was captured by sequencing in a study of metastatic and nonmetastatic thyroid tumors. Thyroid surgery was preceded by no treatment in any patient. TCRdb reassembled clones from the PCR reads with MiXCR. This table holds under 30,000 clones, about 15% found once. Trimming cost V 0 bases and J 6 bases; bases outside gene matches: 3. CDR1 and CDR2 (germline): SNHLY, FYNNEI. CDR3 length: 16 residues. This chain uses TRBV2 with TRBJ2-2, with 11 nucleotides matching TRBD2. Sequences were obtained from blood. The TCR was taken from a female donor with papillary thyroid cancer or a benign thyroid nodule (not recorded which). Some clones in this sample may be carry-over from other donors' samples. The CDR3 DNA is TGTGCCAGCAGTGAAGCACTAGCGGGAGCCTCCGGGGAGCTGTTTTTT. It is translated as CASSEALAGASGELFF.